This section outlines one T cell receptor (beta chain) sequence together with its context. CDR1 and CDR2 from the germline V gene are ENHRY and SYGVKD. The CDR3 loop spans 15 amino acids. Trimming took off 0 bases at V and 1 base at J, with 9 bases between the two ends. The data were obtained in a study of shared clonotypes between healthy human individuals. Here immunoSEQ multiplex PCR was the method, and the copy in TCRdb shows in-frame clones only, minus some. The sample includes more than 2 million clones, roughly 95% of them seen just once. This TCR derives from a man between 18 and 29 years old in good health. V and J are TRBV10-3 and TRBJ1-1; D is uncertain. Source material: naive CD4+ T cells sorted from blood. Indicated subset: CD45RA+ positively selected. The CDR3 bases are TGTGCCATCAGTGAGTCTGTTGACCCGAACACTGAAGCTTTCTTT. Its protein product is CAISESVDPNTEAFF.